This TCR beta chain was documented in a study of cytotoxic CD8 clonotypes in ibrutinib-treated CLL. Across the study: IGHV unmutated 17 to 18; relapsed/refractory fewer than 13; treatment-naive more than 14.

TCRdb keeps only in-frame clones here, not all; method: immunoSEQ multiplex PCR. In the table there are more than 300,000 clones, around four fifths of which are singletons. The sequence came from a human donor with chronic lymphocytic leukemia. The sample in question was PBMCs, obtained before ibrutinib treatment.

CDR3 in amino acids: CASSLSFYNEQFF. The CDR3 DNA follows: TGTGCCAGCAGTTTATCCTTCTACAATGAGCAGTTCTTC. This chain connects TRBV27 to TRBJ2-1; D unclear. V lost 0 bases, J lost 3 bases, and 3 bases lay in between. The CDR3 contains 13 residues. Germline V lookup: CDR1 MNHEY, CDR2 SMNVEV (reference sequence).